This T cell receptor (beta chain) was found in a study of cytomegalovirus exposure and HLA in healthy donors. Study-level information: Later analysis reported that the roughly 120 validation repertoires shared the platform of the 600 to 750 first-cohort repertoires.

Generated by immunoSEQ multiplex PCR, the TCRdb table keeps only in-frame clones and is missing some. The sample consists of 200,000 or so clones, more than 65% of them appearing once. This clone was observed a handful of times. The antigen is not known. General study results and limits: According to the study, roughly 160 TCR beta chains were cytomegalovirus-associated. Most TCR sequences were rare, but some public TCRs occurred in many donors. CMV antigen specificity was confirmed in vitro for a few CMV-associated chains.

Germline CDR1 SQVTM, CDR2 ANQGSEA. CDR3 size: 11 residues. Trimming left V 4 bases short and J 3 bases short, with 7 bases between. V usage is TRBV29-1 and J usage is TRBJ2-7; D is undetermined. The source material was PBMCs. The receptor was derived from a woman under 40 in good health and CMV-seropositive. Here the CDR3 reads CSVGPSYEQYF. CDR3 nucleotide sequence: TGCAGCGTTGGGCCTAGCTACGAGCAGTACTTC.